The 24 T cell receptor beta chains below come from one sample, sequenced in a study of blood T cell repertoires in COVID-19. The table came from immunoSEQ multiplex PCR; TCRdb's copy has only in-frame clones and leaves some out. The table includes some 240,000 clones, around 83% detected once. The sample comprised peripheral blood. The origin of the receptors is a man aged 50 to 60 with active or convalescent COVID-19.

In its sample, this clone was seen a few times. The chain uses TRBV5-4 and TRBJ2-1; TRBD2 matches 7 bases. CDR1 is SGHNT and CDR2 is YYREEE in the germline V gene (reference sequence). This CDR3 is 14 amino acids long. V trimming: 4 bases; J trimming: 6 bases; junction bases outside the gene matches: 7. CDR3 region: CASSITSASNEQFF. In nucleotides, the CDR3 is TGTGCCAGCAGCATTACTAGCGCGAGCAATGAGCAGTTCTTC. The variable domain in full, completed from reference TRBV5-4 and TRBJ2-1, reads ETGVTQSPTHLIKTRGQQVTLRCSSQSGHNTVSWYQQALGQGPQFIFQYYREEENGRGNFPPRFSGLQFPNYSSELNVNALELDDSALYLCASSITSASNEQFFGPGTRLTVL.

This chain joins TRBV20-1 and TRBJ1-3; D gene ambiguous. With 6 bases removed from V and 3 bases from J, the gap between germline ends came to 3 bases. Germline V CDR1 and CDR2: DFQATT, SNEGSKA (reference sequence). This CDR3 has 10 amino acids. As DNA, the CDR3 is TGCAGTGCCTTTGGAAACACCATATATTTT. This sequence encodes CSAFGNTIYF.

This clone occurred once. The chain joins TRBV15 to TRBJ1-2; weak D call: TRBD1 (5 bases). Trimming removed 1 base at V and 4 bases at J, with 13 bases between. The length of the CDR3 is 15 residues. CDR1 and CDR2 from the germline V gene are LNHNV and YYDKDF (reference sequence). CDR3 loop: CATSRGLVDSYGYTF. CDR3 sequence (DNA): TGTGCCACCAGCAGAGGCCTCGTAGACAGCTATGGCTACACCTTC.

The J gene is TRBJ2-1, the V gene TRBV28; TRBD2 matches at 11 bases. This CDR3 is 15 amino acids long. Germline trimming cut 6 bases from V and 2 bases from J; bases unmatched to any gene: 3. Germline-derived CDR1 and CDR2 are MDHEN and SYDVKM. The CDR3 DNA reads TGTGCCAGCAGCAAACTAGCGGGGGCCTACAATGAGCAGTTCTTC. It translates to CASSKLAGAYNEQFF.

The J gene is TRBJ2-3, the V gene TRBV9; 8 bases map to TRBD2. Germline V gene lookup returns CDR1 SGDLS and CDR2 YYNGEE. V lost 2 bases, J lost 5 bases, and 4 bases stayed unmatched. CDR3 length equals 14 residues. The CDR3 DNA reads as TGTGCCAGCAGCGTGGGACTAGAATTAGATACGCAGTATTTT. It yields the protein CASSVGLELDTQYF. Looking up the rest from reference TRBV9 and TRBJ2-3 gives the full variable domain: DSGVTQTPKHLITATGQRVTLRCSPRSGDLSVYWYQQSLDQGLQFLIQYYNGEERAKGNILERFSAQQFPDLHSELNLSSLELGDSALYFCASSVGLELDTQYFGPGTRLTVL.

V and J are TRBV29-1 and TRBJ1-5; D is unclear. Trimming removed 7 bases from V and 1 base from J, with 11 bases in between. Germline CDR1 SQVTM, CDR2 ANQGSEA. The length of the CDR3 is 13 residues. The CDR3: CSARTGSNQPQHF. The CDR3 nucleotides read TGCAGCGCCCGGACGGGGAGCAATCAGCCCCAGCATTTT.

There are a few counts of this clone. This chain links TRBV5-6 with TRBJ1-5, with 11 bases aligning to TRBD1. From germline, CDR1 is SGHDT and CDR2 YYEEEE. Losses at the gene ends were 4 bases for V and 4 bases for J; bases not matched to a gene: 10. CDR3 length: 17 residues. CDR3 sequence reads: CASSLSTGTGGNQPQHF. CDR3 bases: TGTGCCAGCAGCCTATCCACCGGGACAGGGGGAAATCAGCCCCAGCATTTT.

This chain connects TRBV7-9 to TRBJ1-6; D ambiguous. The V and J ends lost 5 bases and 3 bases respectively, with 8 bases between them. Germline V gene sequence: CDR1 SEHNR, CDR2 FQNEAQ (reference sequence). This CDR3 spans 14 amino acids. This CDR3 reads CASSGSGYNSPLHF. DNA of the CDR3: TGTGCCAGCAGCGGGTCGGGCTATAATTCACCCCTCCACTTT. Filled out from reference TRBV7-9 and TRBJ1-6, the complete variable domain reads DTGVSQNPRHKITKRGQNVTFRCDPISEHNRLYWYRQTLGQGPEFLTYFQNEAQLEKSRLLSDRFSAERPKGSFSTLEIQRTEQGDSAMYLCASSGSGYNSPLHFGNGTRLTVT.

The V gene is TRBV7-2, the J gene TRBJ2-2, with TRBD2 matching over 9 bases. Trimming took 5 bases from V and 4 from J; bases not matched to a gene: 11. The CDR3 totals 17 residues. Germline values: CDR1 SGHTA, CDR2 FQGNSA. CDR3 bases: TGTGCCAGCAGCACCGGTGCAGCGGGAGGTTTCACCGGGGAGCTGTTTTTT. This translates into CASSTGAAGGFTGELFF.

This clone has a handful of counts. The DNA for the CDR3 is TGCGCCAGCAGCCAAGTCGTAGACACCTCCTATAATTCACCCCTCCACTTT. Translated: CASSQVVDTSYNSPLHF. J is TRBJ1-6 and V is TRBV4-3; D is unresolved. Deletions cut 1 base from V and 0 bases from J, with 10 bases between. CDR1 is LGHNA and CDR2 is YSLEER in the germline V gene. This CDR3 comprises 17 residues.

The rearrangement links TRBV7-2 to TRBJ1-5; unclear D gene. CDR1 and CDR2 (germline): SGHTA, FQGNSA. V shed 5 bases and J shed 6 bases, with 23 bases lying between them. The CDR3 is 17 amino acids. CDR3 residues: CASSPEGGPLRSQPQHF. The CDR3 DNA follows: TGTGCCAGCAGCCCAGAGGGTGGACCCCTAAGGAGTCAGCCCCAGCATTTT.

The chain employs TRBV4-1 and TRBJ1-1; 11 bases agree with TRBD1. Trimming removed 4 bases from V and 5 bases from J; junction bases left unmatched: 9. This CDR3 region has 16 residues. The germline gives CDR1 MGHRA, CDR2 YSYEKL. The CDR3 spells CASSPTPGTGGTEAFF. In DNA form, the CDR3 reads TGCGCCAGCAGCCCGACCCCAGGGACAGGGGGGACTGAAGCTTTCTTT.

This clone was detected only a few times. The V call is TRBV29-1, the J call TRBJ1-3; a weak D match, TRBD1 (6 bases). The CDR3 length is 14 residues. Trimming took off 5 bases at V and 0 bases at J, with 11 bases between the two ends. Germline V gene data show CDR1 as SQVTM and CDR2 as ANQGSEA. CDR3 amino acids: CSVLTGNSGNTIYF. CDR3 bases: TGCAGCGTTCTTACAGGGAACTCTGGAAACACCATATATTTT.

This chain connects TRBV9 to TRBJ2-7; D is perhaps TRBD1 (6 bases). Germline V gives CDR1 SGDLS, CDR2 YYNGEE. The CDR3 runs to 16 residues. The V end was cut by 0 bases, the J end by 0 bases, with 13 bases between. CDR3 region: CASSVGPRDTSYEQYF. CDR3 bases: TGTGCCAGCAGCGTAGGGCCCCGGGACACCTCCTACGAGCAGTACTTC.

The V call is TRBV5-4, the J call TRBJ2-2; D might be TRBD1 (7 bases). CDR1 is SGHNT and CDR2 is YYREEE in the germline V gene (reference sequence). The CDR3 spans 16 residues. Trimming pared 2 bases from V and 5 bases from J, leaving 16 bases between. The CDR3 loop is CASSFGGGVRTGELFF. The CDR3 DNA sequence: TGTGCCAGCAGCTTCGGAGGGGGCGTGCGGACCGGGGAGCTGTTTTTT.

This clone was found a few times. V is TRBV4-3 and J is TRBJ2-1; D unresolved. The CDR3 covers 16 residues. V lost 0 bases to trimming and J lost 0 bases, with 9 bases between them. Germline loops: CDR1 LGHNA, CDR2 YSLEER. This CDR3 is CASSQDWFSSYNEQFF. CDR3 coding DNA: TGCGCCAGCAGCCAAGACTGGTTCAGCTCCTACAATGAGCAGTTCTTC.

The chain links TRBV15 to TRBJ1-5; D unresolved. V lost 1 base and J 3 bases, leaving 7 bases between the germline ends. The V gene's germline CDR1 is LNHNV and CDR2 YYDKDF (reference sequence). CDR3 length: 14 residues. The DNA for the CDR3 is TGTGCCACCAGCAGAGGAGACAACAATCAGCCCCAGCATTTT. This sequence encodes CATSRGDNNQPQHF.

This clone has only a few counts. The V and J genes are TRBV10-3 and TRBJ2-3, with TRBD2 matching 10 bases. The germline V gene encodes CDR1 ENHRY and CDR2 SYGVKD. The CDR3 spans 16 residues. The trim removed 3 bases at V and 2 bases at J, leaving 5 bases unmatched. In DNA form, the CDR3 reads TGTGCCATCAGTGAAGCTCTAGCGGGGGCCACAGATACGCAGTATTTT. Its protein product is CAISEALAGATDTQYF.

The chain combines TRBV5-1 with TRBJ1-2, with D hard to call. V lost 0 bases and J lost 0, with 6 bases in between. The CDR3 is 14 residues long. Germline V gene data show CDR1 as SGHRS and CDR2 as YFSETQ. CDR3 protein: CASSLGTANYGYTF. The CDR3, as DNA: TGCGCCAGCAGCTTGGGAACAGCTAACTATGGCTACACCTTC.

The J gene is TRBJ1-1, the V gene TRBV7-9; 11 bases fit TRBD1. In germline, CDR1 is SEHNR, CDR2 FQNEAQ (reference sequence). This CDR3 is 15 amino acids long. V dropped 5 bases and J dropped 4; count of bases not matched to a gene: 6. In DNA form, the CDR3 reads TGTGCCAGCAGCCTAGGACAGGGGGCAGGCACTGAAGCTTTCTTT. Translating it yields CASSLGQGAGTEAFF.

The chain links TRBV7-9 to TRBJ1-6, with 7 bases fitting TRBD1. The CDR3 is 15 amino acids. Per the germline V gene, CDR1 is SEHNR and CDR2 is FQNEAQ (reference sequence). The V and J ends lost 0 bases and 7 bases, in that order; junction bases with no gene match: 3. In DNA, the CDR3 is TGTGCCAGCAGCTTAGCAGGGGGCTGGAATTCACCCCTCCACTTT. It specifies CASSLAGGWNSPLHF.

This clone has a single count. This sequence joins TRBV27 and TRBJ1-5, with D maybe TRBD1 (6 bases). The CDR3 loop spans 15 amino acids. Trimming left V 6 bases short and J 4 bases short, with 16 bases between. Germline lookup yields CDR1 MNHEY and CDR2 SMNVEV (reference sequence). CDR3 nucleotides: TGTGCCAGCAGACCCGGACAGATTGGAAATCAGCCCCAGCATTTT. It encodes CASRPGQIGNQPQHF.

The chain is built from TRBV5-1 and TRBJ2-5; 16 bases agree with TRBD2. The V segment lost 2 bases and the J segment 4 bases; nucleotides outside the gene matches: 8. The CDR3 loop spans 18 amino acids. Germline loops: CDR1 SGHRS, CDR2 YFSETQ. In DNA form, the CDR3 reads TGCGCCAGCAGCTTCGGGACTAGCGGGGGGGCCGGGAGAGAGACCCAGTACTTC. Encoded protein: CASSFGTSGGAGRETQYF.

The chain couples TRBV7-8 to TRBJ2-1; 9 bases map to TRBD2. This CDR3 is 15 amino acids long. CDR1 is SGHVS, CDR2 FQNEAQ, per germline. J gave up 9 bases and V 3 bases, and 9 bases lay outside the gene matches. The CDR3 region is CASSFGRGGPGEQFF. The CDR3 region has the DNA TGTGCCAGCAGCTTTGGGCGGGGGGGCCCGGGTGAGCAGTTCTTC.